The rows below give T cell receptor beta chains drawn from one sample of a study of cytomegalovirus exposure and HLA in healthy donors. Sequencing was performed with immunoSEQ multiplex PCR; in TCRdb, only in-frame clones are kept and a portion is missing. The sample yields approximately 120,000 clones, approximately 76% seen once. The sample consisted of PBMCs. Every receptor here comes from a woman in her 50s in good health and CMV-seropositive. Both conserved end residues are part of each CDR3. The order of the fields is D gene, V gene, CDR3 protein. The D gene is left open where the match is weak.

>TRBD1|TRBV27
CASSPRDSALETQYF
>TRBD1|TRBV5-1
CASGPGTGGEETQYF
>.|TRBV7-6
CASSLRLGAISEAFF
>.|TRBV4-3
CASSQRTECHTQYF
>.|TRBV2
CASSEWRDEQYF
>TRBD1|TRBV7-6
CASSPRDSSTDTQYF
>.|TRBV9
CASSVQGYTEAFF
>.|TRBV4-2
CASSQDMGADTQYF
>.|TRBV5-5
CASSFIHGPGDEQFF
>.|TRBV5-5
CASSLSGEDEQFF
>.|TRBV7-9
CASSPPDSLVYGYTF
>.|TRBV29-1
CSVGLRLATDTQYF
>TRBD2|TRBV11-3
CASSGGVKDTQYF
>.|TRBV9
CASSPPPGSREQFF
>.|TRBV2
CASLRFSAEAFF
>.|TRBV5-1
CASSPGESYNEQFF
>TRBD2|TRBV7-2
CASSLGGSGSKNIQYF
>.|TRBV9
CASSGSPTEPQHF
>.|TRBV7-2
CASSLAAQGNSQYF
>.|TRBV7-9
CSSTQGRGQPQHF
>TRBD1|TRBV7-9
CASSQGASEETQYF
>.|TRBV7-9
CASSSTDEQYF
>TRBD2|TRBV2
CASVAGAYTDTQYF
>TRBD1|TRBV6-1
CASSEAGGLPPPNTEAFF
>TRBD1|TRBV4-1
CASSQEGFQGANSPLHF
>TRBD2|TRBV4-1
CASSRTSSGGETQYF
>TRBD2|TRBV7-9
CSSSHPTSGNYNEQFF
>.|TRBV7-2
CASSLPQWGDGYTF